This TCR beta chain emerged from a study of shared clonotypes between healthy human individuals. As for the study in general: The study used three CD4 naive, three CD4 memory, two CD8 naive and one CD8 memory plate per donor. Study outcomes and limitations: Sequencing depth was a factor that was expected to affect clonotype sharing among donors. Shared across a few donors were 4% to 5% of the naive CD4 clonotypes.

Germline loops: CDR1 SGHRS, CDR2 YFSETQ. V was trimmed by 0 bases and J by 3 bases, leaving 13 bases between them. CDR3 length: 15 residues. Only in-frame clones appear in the TCRdb table, and some are missing; sequencing was by immunoSEQ multiplex PCR. The data contain around 600,000 clones, 95% to 98% of them seen just once; the ten biggest clones take up 0.3%. The naive CD8 subset, CD45RO-negative cells positively selected for CCR7, excluded terminally differentiated effector memory CD45RA+ cells. Participating donors were healthy, HIV-negative adults free of recent acute infections or vaccinations. Concerning this clone itself: The antigen remains undetermined.

The sequence was obtained from a young man in good health. Sequencing used naive CD8+ T cells sorted from blood. The chain couples TRBV5-1 to TRBJ2-7; the D gene is possibly TRBD1 (5 bases). CDR3 sequence reads: CASSLAWGRNYEQYF. In DNA, the CDR3 is TGCGCCAGCAGCTTGGCTTGGGGCAGAAACTACGAGCAGTACTTC.